Presented here are 29 T cell receptor beta chains from one specimen sequenced in a study of T cells in Graves' hyperthyroidism and ophthalmopathy. TCR beta CDR3 regions were amplified from RNA transcripts. The HTBI primer set drove a first-round RT-PCR of the TCR CDR3. TCRdb used MiXCR to reprocess the multiplex PCR reads, holding one entry per CDR3 protein. The sample lists hundreds of thousands of distinct CDR3 sequences; 12% to 15% were seen once. The sequencing input was blood. The receptors were sampled from a woman aged 18-29 years with Graves' hyperthyroidism.

V is TRBV20-1 and J is TRBJ2-1; 10 positions match TRBD2. The CDR3 is 16 amino acids. CDR1 is DFQATT and CDR2 is SNEGSKA in the germline V gene (reference sequence). V was pared by 3 bases and J by 1 base, with 6 bases of the junction left unmatched. The CDR3 spells CSARSLAGVSYNEQFF. CDR3 bases: TGCAGTGCTAGGTCGCTAGCGGGAGTATCCTACAATGAGCAGTTCTTC.

Many counts were recorded for this clonotype. The rearrangement uses TRBV2 and TRBJ2-1; the match to TRBD2 covers 14 bases. The CDR3 consists of 15 residues. V gave up 8 bases and J gave up 8 bases; unmatched junction bases: 8. The germline V gene encodes CDR1 SNHLY and CDR2 FYNNEI. CDR3 residues: CASPVGLAGDDEQFF. CDR3 DNA: TGTGCCAGCCCTGTGGGACTAGCGGGAGATGATGAGCAGTTCTTC.

This clonotype was observed at least ten times. V is TRBV18 and J is TRBJ2-1; tentatively, D is TRBD1 or TRBD2 (6 bases each). CDR3 length equals 15 residues. Deletions cut 3 bases from V and 7 bases from J, with 16 bases between. The germline V gene has CDR1 KGHSH and CDR2 LQKENI. This chain's CDR3 is CASSPVGGYRNEQFF. The DNA for the CDR3 is TGTGCCAGCTCACCGGTGGGGGGCTACAGGAATGAGCAGTTCTTC.

This clonotype was seen many times. J is TRBJ2-7 and V is TRBV12-3 or TRBV12-4, with 10 bases fitting TRBD2. The J segment lost 6 bases and the V segment lost 8 bases, leaving 10 bases of the junction unmatched. The CDR3 length is 14 residues. CDR3 region: CASAGIAGGPEQYF. Written as DNA, the CDR3 is TGTGCCAGCGCCGGAATAGCGGGAGGTCCCGAGCAGTACTTC.

There are many counts of this clonotype. The genes are TRBV6-7 and TRBJ2-7; a possible D gene is TRBD2 (5 bases). TRBV6-7 is recorded as an ORF, its role being uncertain. CDR3 size: 11 residues. Deletions cut 5 bases from V and 7 bases from J, with 9 bases between. In nucleotides, the CDR3 is TGTGCCAGCAGTAAGTCGGGGGAGCAGTACTTC. This sequence encodes CASSKSGEQYF.

This clonotype has a handful of counts. V and J are TRBV19 and TRBJ1-1; D is perhaps TRBD1 (6 bases). The germline gives CDR1 LNHDA, CDR2 SQIVND (reference sequence). V lost 6 bases and J 6 bases, leaving 14 bases between the germline ends. The length of the CDR3 is 13 residues. CDR3 in amino acids: CASRGGGTSEAFF. CDR3 DNA sequence: TGTGCCAGTAGAGGAGGGGGGACGTCTGAAGCTTTCTTT.

This clonotype was seen many times. The rearrangement uses TRBV29-1 and TRBJ1-2; D is unresolved. Trimming left V 5 bases short and J 1 base short, with 11 bases between. CDR3 size: 13 residues. The germline V gene has CDR1 SQVTM and CDR2 ANQGSEA. DNA of the CDR3: TGCAGCGTTCGAGAACCGATTAACTATGGCTACACCTTC. It codes for CSVREPINYGYTF. The variable domain in full, with the rest retrieved from reference TRBV29-1 and TRBJ1-2, is SAVISQKPSRDICQRGTSLTIQCQVDSQVTMMFWYRQQPGQSLTLIATANQGSEATYESGFVIDKFPISRPNLTFSTLTVSNMSPEDSSIYLCSVREPINYGYTFGSGTRLTVV.

This clonotype was picked up a small number of times. The V and J genes are TRBV5-1 and TRBJ2-2; possibly TRBD1 for D (6 bases). V lost 4 bases to trimming and J lost 7 bases, with 17 bases between them. Germline assignment: CDR1 SGHRS and CDR2 YFSETQ. CDR3 length equals 15 residues. CDR3 bases: TGCGCCAGCAGCATCGAGACAGGCTCCGGCGGGGAGCTGTTTTTT. The encoded protein is CASSIETGSGGELFF.

This clonotype was seen a handful of times. V usage is TRBV29-1 and J usage is TRBJ2-1; 7 bases align to TRBD2. The trim removed 5 bases at V and 2 bases at J, leaving 6 bases unmatched. This CDR3 has 14 amino acids. Looked up from germline, CDR1 is SQVTM and CDR2 is ANQGSEA. CDR3 region: CSVWGLAAYNEQFF. CDR3 DNA sequence: TGCAGCGTTTGGGGTCTAGCGGCCTACAATGAGCAGTTCTTC.

The CDR3 region has the DNA TGCGCCAGCAGTCTCTGGGAGGGAACCGGAGAGACCCAGTACTTC. Encoded protein: CASSLWEGTGETQYF. The J gene is TRBJ2-5, the V gene TRBV5-1; 7 bases line up with TRBD2. V was clipped by 5 bases and J by 4 bases; unmatched bases: 11. This CDR3 has 15 residues. Per the germline V gene, CDR1 is SGHRS and CDR2 is YFSETQ.

About this clonotype itself: This could be a read error, since a much larger clone is one nucleotide away. The V gene is TRBV13, the J gene TRBJ2-1; 11 bases agree with TRBD2. This CDR3 region has 15 residues. V shed 4 bases, J shed 4 bases, and the junction held 3 bases outside the gene matches. Germline V lookup: CDR1 PRHDT, CDR2 FYEKMQ (reference sequence). CDR3: CASSSTSGEYNEQFF. In DNA, the CDR3 is TGTGCCAGCAGCTCGACTAGCGGGGAATACAATGAGCAGTTCTTC.

This clonotype has just a few counts. The J gene is TRBJ2-7, the V gene TRBV10-3; D not certain. The ends were cut back, 6 bases at V and 7 bases at J, with 19 bases in the middle. This CDR3 spans 14 amino acids. Germline V CDR1 and CDR2: ENHRY, SYGVKD. CDR3 DNA sequence: TGTGCCATCAGAGAATTTGGGCCTCGTGAAGAGCAGTACTTC. Translating gives CAIREFGPREEQYF.

This clonotype was counted ten times or more. This CDR3 is CASSFIRTGASYEQYF. DNA for the CDR3: TGTGCCAGCAGTTTCATCCGCACAGGGGCGTCCTACGAGCAGTACTTC. The rearrangement joins TRBV2 to TRBJ2-7; 7 bases agree with TRBD1. The germline V gene encodes CDR1 SNHLY and CDR2 FYNNEI. The CDR3 length is 16 residues. J lost 1 base, V lost 5 bases, and 11 bases had no gene match.

The chain links TRBV12-3 or TRBV12-4 to TRBJ1-6; tentative D call: TRBD1 (5 bases). V was shortened by 4 bases and J by 8 bases, with 9 bases between the two germline ends. CDR3 length: 13 residues. For the CDR3, the DNA is TGTGCCAGCAGTTCCCAGGGTTATTCACCCCTCCACTTT. This translates into CASSSQGYSPLHF.

Ten or more counts support this clonotype. This chain joins TRBV3-1 and TRBJ1-1; no clear D gene. Trimming cost V 3 bases and J 5 bases, with 7 bases left between them. This CDR3 contains 12 residues. CDR1 LGHDT and CDR2 YNNKEL come from the germline V gene (reference sequence). The CDR3 DNA sequence: TGTGCCAGCAGCCATGCACAAACTGAAGCTTTCTTT. Residues: CASSHAQTEAFF.

The sample holds many counts of this clonotype. The chain has TRBV4-1 and TRBJ1-5; unclear D gene. This CDR3 region has 17 residues. CDR1 and CDR2 from the germline V gene are MGHRA and YSYEKL. V was cut by 4 bases and J by 7 bases, with 23 bases left in between. CDR3: CASSPRPKGTKDQPQHF. CDR3 DNA sequence: TGCGCCAGCAGCCCCCGACCTAAGGGCACGAAGGACCAGCCCCAGCATTTT.

This clonotype was observed at least ten times. The genes are TRBV6-2 or TRBV6-3 and TRBJ2-3, with 7 bases matching TRBD1. Trimming took 0 bases from V and 3 from J; bases not matched to a gene: 12. CDR1 is MNHEY and CDR2 is SVGEGT in the germline V gene. The CDR3 runs 18 residues. The CDR3: CASSYSPDRFGWTDTQYF. The CDR3 nucleotides are TGTGCCAGCAGTTACTCCCCGGACAGGTTTGGGTGGACAGATACGCAGTATTTT.

This clonotype showed up many times. The J gene is TRBJ2-7, the V gene TRBV6-5; D is unclear. CDR1 and CDR2 from the germline V gene are MNHEY and SVGAGI. Trimming left V 0 bases short and J 7 bases short, with 7 bases between. The CDR3 covers 12 residues. CDR3: CASSYSPQEQYF. The DNA for the CDR3 is TGTGCCAGCAGTTACTCACCACAGGAGCAGTACTTC.

This chain joins TRBV19 and TRBJ1-5, with D possibly being TRBD1 (5 bases). The germline V gene encodes CDR1 LNHDA and CDR2 SQIVND (reference sequence). The CDR3 covers 18 residues. Trimming removed 6 bases at V and 4 bases at J, with 25 bases between. CDR3 loop: CASRPEGQGGVANQPQHF. The CDR3 DNA reads as TGTGCCAGTAGACCCGAAGGGCAGGGAGGGGTTGCGAATCAGCCCCAGCATTTT.

The chain employs TRBV15 and TRBJ1-5; weak D call: TRBD1 (5 bases). With 1 base removed from V and 3 bases from J, the gap between germline ends came to 10 bases. Germline lookup yields CDR1 LNHNV and CDR2 YYDKDF (reference sequence). This CDR3 spans 15 amino acids. The CDR3 region has the DNA TGTGCCACCAGCAGAGTTTTGACAGCCAATCAGCCCCAGCATTTT. It specifies CATSRVLTANQPQHF.

To note about this clonotype: A much larger clone lies a single base off, so this may be a read error. This chain uses TRBV20-1 with TRBJ2-7; no reliable D call. The CDR3 has 15 amino acids. CDR1 is DFQATT and CDR2 is SNEGSKA in the germline V gene (reference sequence). The CDR3 nucleotides are TGCAGTGCTAGAGAATGGCGAAAGGCCGCCTACGGGCAGTACTTC. It is translated as CSAREWRKAAYGQYF.

This clonotype was counted ten times or more. V usage is TRBV6-1 and J usage is TRBJ2-3, with D unresolved. The germline gives CDR1 MNHNS, CDR2 SASEGT. The germline V and J ends were trimmed by 0 bases and 0 bases, with 4 bases remaining between them. The CDR3 consists of 14 residues. DNA for the CDR3: TGTGCCAGCAGTGAAGCCCTTAGCACAGATACGCAGTATTTT. Translation: CASSEALSTDTQYF.

The table lists this clonotype with a few counts. The chain recombines TRBV28 with TRBJ2-5; maybe TRBD2 (6 bases). The germline V and J ends were trimmed by 8 bases and 4 bases, with 26 bases remaining between them. Germline V gene data show CDR1 as MDHEN and CDR2 as SYDVKM. CDR3 length equals 17 residues. CDR3 loop: CASGHQREGLILETQYF. CDR3 DNA: TGTGCCAGCGGACACCAAAGAGAAGGACTAATATTAGAGACCCAGTACTTC. The complete variable domain, with remaining parts taken from reference TRBV28 and TRBJ2-5, reads DVKVTQSSRYLVKRTGEKVFLECVQDMDHENMFWYRQDPGLGLRLIYFSYDVKMKEKGDIPEGYSVSREKKERFSLILESASTNQTSMYLCASGHQREGLILETQYFGPGTRLLVL.

This chain joins TRBV30 and TRBJ2-1; 13 bases map to TRBD2. Germline V lookup: CDR1 GTSNPN, CDR2 SVGIG (reference sequence). The junction had 8 bases not matched to a gene; V was cut back by 2 bases and J by 10 bases. The length of the CDR3 is 15 residues. CDR3 sequence reads: CAWSTRTSGSREQFF. CDR3 nucleotide sequence: TGTGCCTGGAGTACCAGGACTAGCGGGAGTCGGGAGCAGTTCTTC.

The chain couples TRBV3-1 to TRBJ2-1; 8 nucleotides line up with TRBD2. The CDR3 has 18 residues. Germline CDR1 LGHDT, CDR2 YNNKEL (reference sequence). The J segment lost 4 bases and the V segment lost 6 bases, leaving 17 bases of the junction unmatched. The CDR3 coding sequence is TGTGCCAGCAGTAACGTTTGGCGAGCGGGAGATAGTTACAATGAGCAGTTCTTC. As protein: CASSNVWRAGDSYNEQFF.

This clonotype came up once. This rearrangement joins TRBV10-2 to TRBJ2-1, with 12 bases that match TRBD2. CDR1 WSHSY and CDR2 SAAADI come from the germline V gene. The V gene end was trimmed by 10 bases and the J gene end by 7 bases; junction bases not matched to a gene: 20. The CDR3 covers 18 residues. The CDR3 is CATLPGGNLAGGGNEQFF. The CDR3 coding sequence is TGCGCCACGCTACCAGGCGGAAATCTAGCGGGAGGGGGGAATGAGCAGTTCTTC.

On this clonotype: One base away lies a much larger clone, so this may be a sequencing read error. The rearrangement uses TRBV7-9 and TRBJ1-1; D call uncertain. This CDR3 region has 14 residues. Germline V gene sequence: CDR1 SEHNR, CDR2 FQNEAQ (reference sequence). The CDR3 reads CVSSGGRLNTEAFF. CDR3 bases: TGTGTCAGCAGCGGCGGACGGCTGAACACTGAAGCTTTCTTT.

Only a few counts were recorded for this clonotype. This chain joins TRBV6-2 or TRBV6-3 and TRBJ2-1; D gene unclear. Germline lookup yields CDR1 MNHEY and CDR2 SVGEGT. V shed 0 bases and J shed 5 bases, with 14 bases lying between them. CDR3 size: 16 residues. The CDR3: CASSYSKTLGDNEQFF. DNA for the CDR3: TGTGCCAGCAGTTACTCGAAGACCCTAGGCGACAATGAGCAGTTCTTC.

The table lists this clonotype with many counts. The rearrangement joins TRBV4-2 to TRBJ1-2; no reliable D call. This CDR3 contains 16 residues. Germline V gene lookup returns CDR1 LGHNA and CDR2 YNFKEQ. Trimming took off 0 bases at V and 1 base at J, with 12 bases between the two ends. The CDR3 DNA sequence: TGTGCCAGCAGCCAAGATCAAGGCTCCAATAACTATGGCTACACCTTC. Amino acids: CASSQDQGSNNYGYTF.